One sample yielded the 5 T cell receptor beta chains listed below, sequenced in a study of blood T cell repertoires in COVID-19 (dated by TCRdb to the early 2020s). Receptor libraries were prepared by the immunoSEQ multiplex PCR assay. The clones in this table, taken by TCRdb from immuneACCESS, are in-frame only. Not every clone is retained; where verified, under half of the shortfall comes from an unresolved V gene, and the cause of the rest is unknown. This sample lists a few hundred thousand clones; 70% to 90% were detected once. Roughly 12% of the sample is held by the ten biggest clonotypes. Sequencing was done on a sample of peripheral blood. These receptor sequences come from a young woman who had recovered from COVID-19.

The rearrangement joins TRBV28 to TRBJ1-1; D perhaps matches TRBD1 (6 bases). The CDR3 runs 13 residues. In germline, CDR1 is MDHEN, CDR2 SYDVKM. V lost 8 bases and J 4 bases, leaving 14 bases between the germline ends. The CDR3 region is CASVINRATEAFF. The DNA of the CDR3 is TGTGCCAGCGTTATTAACAGGGCCACTGAAGCTTTCTTT.

Written as DNA, the CDR3 is TGTGCCAGTAGTATGGGGACAGGGGGCTTCACTGAAGCTTTCTTT. Amino acid sequence: CASSMGTGGFTEAFF. The chain has TRBV19 and TRBJ1-1; TRBD1 matches at 12 bases. V lost 3 bases and J lost 4; bases outside the gene matches: 3. Per the germline V gene, CDR1 is LNHDA and CDR2 is SQIVND (reference sequence). The CDR3 sequence is 15 residues long.

The chain combines TRBV4-1 with TRBJ1-4; D remains ambiguous. This CDR3 contains 14 residues. CDR1 and CDR2 (germline): MGHRA, YSYEKL. Trimming removed 0 bases from V and 7 bases from J, with 9 bases in between. CDR3 region: CASSQDWGGEKLFF. CDR3 coding DNA: TGCGCCAGCAGCCAAGATTGGGGAGGTGAAAAACTGTTTTTT.

The V call is TRBV7-9, the J call TRBJ1-2, with a possible D match to TRBD1 (6 bases). The CDR3 consists of 14 residues. V was cut by 5 bases and J by 3 bases, with 13 bases left in between. Germline V lookup: CDR1 SEHNR, CDR2 FQNEAQ (reference sequence). CDR3 nucleotide sequence: TGTGCCAGCAGCCCGGCAACAGGGTACTATGGCTACACCTTC. It specifies CASSPATGYYGYTF.

V usage is TRBV28 and J usage is TRBJ2-7, with 9 bases identical to TRBD1. This CDR3 is 19 amino acids long. V lost 5 bases and J lost 0; bases outside the gene matches: 17. Per the germline V gene, CDR1 is MDHEN and CDR2 is SYDVKM. For the CDR3, the DNA is TGTGCCAGCAGTCCCCTTTACTATACAGGGGGCAAAAGCTCCTACGAGCAGTACTTC. Its protein is CASSPLYYTGGKSSYEQYF.